The clone carrying this TCR beta chain appeared once. The sample originates from a study of OX40 agonist ivuxolimab in advanced cancers. Looking at the study overall: The patients received agonistic anti-OX40 (CD134) antibody ivuxolimab. Checkpoint inhibitors had been given previously to 40% of patients.

The table came from immunoSEQ multiplex PCR; TCRdb's copy has only in-frame clones and leaves some out. Among about 53,000 clones listed, approximately 88% were seen once. The ends were cut back, 7 bases at V and 6 bases at J, with 21 bases in the middle. CDR1 is SNHLY and CDR2 is FYNNEI in the germline V gene. The CDR3 loop spans 15 amino acids. Source: CD4+ or CD8+ T cells sorted from blood, taken in a trial of the OX40 agonist ivuxolimab. This sequence joins TRBV2 and TRBJ1-2; tentative D call: TRBD1 (5 bases). This TCR derives from an adult with an advanced solid tumor such as melanoma, head and neck, liver or kidney cancer. This chain's CDR3 is CASTEGWAAGDGYTF. The CDR3, as DNA: TGTGCCAGCACAGAGGGGTGGGCAGCGGGGGATGGCTACACCTTC.